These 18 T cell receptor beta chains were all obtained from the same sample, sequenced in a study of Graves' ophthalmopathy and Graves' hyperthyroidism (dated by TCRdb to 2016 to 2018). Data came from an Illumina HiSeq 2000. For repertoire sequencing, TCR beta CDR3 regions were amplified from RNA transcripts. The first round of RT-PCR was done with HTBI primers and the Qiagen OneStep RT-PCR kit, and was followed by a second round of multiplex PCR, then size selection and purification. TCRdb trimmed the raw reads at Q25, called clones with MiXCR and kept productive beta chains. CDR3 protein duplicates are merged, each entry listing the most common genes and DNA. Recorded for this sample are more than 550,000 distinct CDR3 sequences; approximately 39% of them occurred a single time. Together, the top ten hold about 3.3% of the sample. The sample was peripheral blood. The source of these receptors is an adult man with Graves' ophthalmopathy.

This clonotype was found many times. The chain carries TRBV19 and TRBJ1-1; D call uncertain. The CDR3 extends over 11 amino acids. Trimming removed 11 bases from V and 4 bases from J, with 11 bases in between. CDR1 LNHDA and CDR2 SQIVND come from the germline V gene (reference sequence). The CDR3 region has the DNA TGTGCCCTCCTAGGCGGCACTGAAGCTTTCTTT. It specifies CALLGGTEAFF.

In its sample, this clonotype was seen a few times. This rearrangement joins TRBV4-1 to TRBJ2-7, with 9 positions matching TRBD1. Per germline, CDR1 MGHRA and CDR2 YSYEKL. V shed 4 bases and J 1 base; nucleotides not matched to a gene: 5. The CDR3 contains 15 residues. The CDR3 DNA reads TGCGCCAGCAGCCGGGGACAGGGCAATTCCTACGAGCAGTACTTC. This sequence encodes CASSRGQGNSYEQYF.

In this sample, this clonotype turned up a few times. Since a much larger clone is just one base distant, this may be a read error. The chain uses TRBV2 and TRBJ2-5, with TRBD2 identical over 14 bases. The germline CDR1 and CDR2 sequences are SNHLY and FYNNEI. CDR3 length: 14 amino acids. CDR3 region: CATSGTSGGETQYF. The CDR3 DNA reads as TGTGCCACCAGTGGGACTAGCGGGGGCGAGACCCAGTACTTC.

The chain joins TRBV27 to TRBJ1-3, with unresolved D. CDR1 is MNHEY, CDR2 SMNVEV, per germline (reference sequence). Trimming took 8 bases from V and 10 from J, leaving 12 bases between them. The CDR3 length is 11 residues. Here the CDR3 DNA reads TGTGCCAGCGCCGGTAGGTGGACCATATATTTT. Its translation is CASAGRWTIYF.

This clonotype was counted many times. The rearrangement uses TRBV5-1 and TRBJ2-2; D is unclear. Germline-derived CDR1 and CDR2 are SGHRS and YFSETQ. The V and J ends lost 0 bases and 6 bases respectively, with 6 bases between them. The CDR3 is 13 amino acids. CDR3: CASSLDGPGELFF. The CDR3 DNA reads TGCGCCAGCAGCTTGGATGGGCCCGGGGAGCTGTTTTTT.

The chain's CDR3 is CATSSAYQGRTGELFF. The CDR3 DNA follows: TGTGCCACCAGCAGTGCCTACCAAGGAAGGACCGGGGAGCTGTTTTTT. The chain couples TRBV15 to TRBJ2-2; D is undetermined. From germline, CDR1 is LNHNV and CDR2 YYDKDF (reference sequence). CDR3 length equals 16 residues. Trimming removed 3 bases from V and 5 bases from J, with 16 bases in between.

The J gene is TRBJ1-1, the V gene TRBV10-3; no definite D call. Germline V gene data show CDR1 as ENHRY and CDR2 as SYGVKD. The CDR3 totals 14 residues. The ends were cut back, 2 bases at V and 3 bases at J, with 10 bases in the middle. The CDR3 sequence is CAISEGPRDTEAFF. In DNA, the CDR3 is TGTGCCATCAGTGAGGGGCCTAGGGACACTGAAGCTTTCTTT.

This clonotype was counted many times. For the CDR3, the DNA is TGTGCCAGCAGTTTACCAGGGAATTCACCCCTCCACTTT. Encoded protein: CASSLPGNSPLHF. The chain carries TRBV27 and TRBJ1-6, with a possible D match to TRBD1 (5 bases). The germline V gene encodes CDR1 MNHEY and CDR2 SMNVEV (reference sequence). This CDR3 has 13 residues. The V end lost 2 bases, the J end lost 7 bases, and 6 bases lay between the germline ends.

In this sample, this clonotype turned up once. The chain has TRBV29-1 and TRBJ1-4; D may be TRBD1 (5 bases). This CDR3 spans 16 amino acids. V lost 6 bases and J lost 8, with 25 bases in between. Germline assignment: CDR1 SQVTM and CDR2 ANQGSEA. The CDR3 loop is CSVRPVTSGAREKLFF. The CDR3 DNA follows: TGCAGCGTCAGACCAGTGACTAGCGGGGCTAGAGAAAAACTGTTTTTT.

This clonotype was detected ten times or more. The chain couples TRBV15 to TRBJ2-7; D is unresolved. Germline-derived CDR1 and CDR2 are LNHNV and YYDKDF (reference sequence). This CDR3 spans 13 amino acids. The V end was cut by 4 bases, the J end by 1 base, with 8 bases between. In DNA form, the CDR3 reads TGTGCCACCAGCATTACCGGATCCTACGAGCAGTACTTC. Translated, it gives CATSITGSYEQYF.

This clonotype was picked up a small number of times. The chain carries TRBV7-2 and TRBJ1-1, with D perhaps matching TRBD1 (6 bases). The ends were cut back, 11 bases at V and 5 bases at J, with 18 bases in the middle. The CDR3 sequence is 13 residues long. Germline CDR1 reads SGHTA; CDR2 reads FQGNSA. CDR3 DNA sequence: TGTGCCTGGAGTGTTACAGGGTCAACTGAAGCTTTCTTT. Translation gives CAWSVTGSTEAFF.

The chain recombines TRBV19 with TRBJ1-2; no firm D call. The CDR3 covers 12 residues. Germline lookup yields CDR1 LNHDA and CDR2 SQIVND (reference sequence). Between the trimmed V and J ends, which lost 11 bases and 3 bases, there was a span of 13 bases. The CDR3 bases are TGTGCCTCAAGCCCCAGTCACTATGGCTACACCTTC. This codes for CASSPSHYGYTF.

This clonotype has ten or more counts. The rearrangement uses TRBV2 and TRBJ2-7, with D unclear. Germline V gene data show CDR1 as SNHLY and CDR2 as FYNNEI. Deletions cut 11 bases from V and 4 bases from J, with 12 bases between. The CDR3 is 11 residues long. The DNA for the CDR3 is TGTGCCTCAAAGTGGGGTTACGAGCAGTACTTC. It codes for CASKWGYEQYF.

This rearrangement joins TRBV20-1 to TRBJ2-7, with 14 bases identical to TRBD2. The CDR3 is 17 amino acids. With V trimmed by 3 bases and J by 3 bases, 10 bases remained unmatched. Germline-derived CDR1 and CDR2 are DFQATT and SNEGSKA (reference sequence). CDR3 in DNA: TGCAGTGCTAGTTCTATGACTAGCGGGAGGGTGAGCTACGAGCAGTACTTC. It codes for CSASSMTSGRVSYEQYF.

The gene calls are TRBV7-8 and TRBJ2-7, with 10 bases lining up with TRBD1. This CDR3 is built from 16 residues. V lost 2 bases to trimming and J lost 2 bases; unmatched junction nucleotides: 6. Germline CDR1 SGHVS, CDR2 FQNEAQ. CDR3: CASSLMGGTGAYEQYF. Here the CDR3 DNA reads TGTGCCAGCAGCTTAATGGGGGGGACAGGGGCCTACGAGCAGTACTTC. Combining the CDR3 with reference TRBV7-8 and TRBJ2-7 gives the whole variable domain GAGVSQSPRYKVAKRGQDVALRCDPISGHVSLFWYQQALGQGPEFLTYFQNEAQLDKSGLPSDRFFAERPEGSVSTLKIQRTQQEDSAVYLCASSLMGGTGAYEQYFGPGTRLTVT.

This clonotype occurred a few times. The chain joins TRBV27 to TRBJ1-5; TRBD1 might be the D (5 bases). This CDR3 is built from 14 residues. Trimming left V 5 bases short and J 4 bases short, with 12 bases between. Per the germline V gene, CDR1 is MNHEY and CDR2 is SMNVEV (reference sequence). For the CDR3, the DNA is TGTGCCAGCAGTCCGGGACGGGGAAATCAGCCCCAGCATTTT. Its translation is CASSPGRGNQPQHF.

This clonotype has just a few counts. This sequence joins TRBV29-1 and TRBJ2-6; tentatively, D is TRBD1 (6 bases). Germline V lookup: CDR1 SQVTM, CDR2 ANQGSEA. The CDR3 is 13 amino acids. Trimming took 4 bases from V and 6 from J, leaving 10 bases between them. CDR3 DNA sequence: TGCAGCGTTGCGCGGACAGAGGCCAACGTCCTGACTTTC. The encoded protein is CSVARTEANVLTF. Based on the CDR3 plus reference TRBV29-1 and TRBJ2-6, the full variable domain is SAVISQKPSRDICQRGTSLTIQCQVDSQVTMMFWYRQQPGQSLTLIATANQGSEATYESGFVIDKFPISRPNLTFSTLTVSNMSPEDSSIYLCSVARTEANVLTFGAGSRLTVL.

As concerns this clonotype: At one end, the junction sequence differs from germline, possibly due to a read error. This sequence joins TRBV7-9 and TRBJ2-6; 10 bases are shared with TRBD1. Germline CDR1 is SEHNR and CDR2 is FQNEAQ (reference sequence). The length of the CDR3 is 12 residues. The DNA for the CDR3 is TGTGCCAGCAGCCCGACAGGGGGCAGTGGAGCTTTC. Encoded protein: CASSPTGGSGAF. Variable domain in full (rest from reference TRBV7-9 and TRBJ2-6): DTGVSQNPRHKITKRGQNVTFRCDPISEHNRLYWYRQTLGQGPEFLTYFQNEAQLEKSRLLSDRFSAERPKGSFSTLEIQRTEQGDSAMYLCASSPTGGSGAFGAGSRLTVL.